This T cell receptor beta chain is from a study of Graves' ophthalmopathy and Graves' hyperthyroidism. Findings and caveats of the study: A model of 13 signatures distinguished ophthalmopathy from stable hyperthyroidism at roughly 87% sensitivity and nearly 82% specificity. Most thyroid clonotypes expanded beyond 0.001 frequency were also found in blood. Ophthalmopathy progression predictions by the model showed approximately 79% specificity and approximately 70% sensitivity.

Scientists amplified the TCR beta CDR3 regions from RNA transcripts. Scientists carried out first-round RT-PCR using HTBI primers and then a second-round multiplex PCR. TCRdb used MiXCR to reprocess the multiplex PCR reads, holding one entry per CDR3 protein. The table records about 1.2 million distinct CDR3 sequences, around a third of them present only once. Patients in the hyperthyroidism group, adults aged 18 to 65, were newly diagnosed, under 2 months' duration. Concerning this clonotype: The antigen is unknown.

The receptor comes from an adult man with Graves' hyperthyroidism. The sequencing sample was made of peripheral blood or thyroid tissue (not recorded which).

The DNA for the CDR3 is TGTGCCAGCAGTTTAGGGACAGGGGGGGATCAGCCCCAGCATTTT. Amino acid sequence: CASSLGTGGDQPQHF. The chain carries TRBV12-3 or TRBV12-4 and TRBJ1-5; 10 bases are a match to TRBD1. The CDR3 extends over 15 amino acids. The V gene end was trimmed by 1 base and the J gene end by 5 bases; junction bases not matched to a gene: 2.